The 16 T cell receptor beta chains presented below share a single source sample, sequenced in a study of T cell repertoires in cytomegalovirus infection. TCRdb re-analysed the reads in MiXCR, keeping a single row per CDR3 protein. The sample has 300,000 to 400,000 distinct CDR3 sequences; around 18% are singletons. Sequences were obtained from PBMCs. The source of these receptors is a human donor in good health (CMV status not recorded). Some clones in this sample may be carry-over from other donors' samples.

Ten or more counts support this clonotype. The genes are TRBV12-3 or TRBV12-4 and TRBJ1-1; D may be TRBD1 (5 bases). This CDR3 has 14 amino acids. Trimming shortened V by 8 bases and J by 0 bases, and 13 bases separated the two germline ends. The CDR3 coding sequence is TGTGCCAGCGTAATGGGGGGGGTGAACACTGAAGCTTTCTTT. Translation: CASVMGGVNTEAFF.

Ten or more counts support this clonotype. A read error is possible here, since a much larger clone lies one base away. The chain employs TRBV7-2 and TRBJ1-1, with 7 bases that match TRBD1. After removal of 4 bases from V and 3 bases from J, the junction contained 2 bases not matched to a gene. Germline V lookup: CDR1 SGHTA, CDR2 FQGNSA. The CDR3 covers 13 residues. Here the CDR3 reads CASSSGQYTEAFF. In DNA form, the CDR3 reads TGTGCCAGCAGCTCGGGACAGTACACTGAAGCTTTCTTT.

The genes are TRBV3-1 and TRBJ2-7; 11 bases map to TRBD2. CDR3 length: 14 residues. CDR1 and CDR2 from the germline V gene are LGHDT and YNNKEL (reference sequence). The V gene end was trimmed by 4 bases and the J gene end by 6 bases; junction bases not matched to a gene: 5. Here the CDR3 DNA reads TGTGCCAGCAGCCCCGGACTAGCGGGCCCCGAGCAGTACTTC. Its protein is CASSPGLAGPEQYF.

The sample holds many counts of this clonotype. This chain links TRBV7-2 with TRBJ2-7; 9 bases match TRBD1. The CDR3 is made up of 15 amino acids. V was clipped by 5 bases and J by 3 bases; unmatched bases: 8. CDR1 is SGHTA, CDR2 FQGNSA, per germline. For the CDR3, the DNA is TGTGCCAGCAGCGCGCGGACAGGGGTATACTACGAGCAGTACTTC. Its translation: CASSARTGVYYEQYF.

This clonotype showed up just once. The rearrangement uses TRBV6-1 and TRBJ2-2; no definite D call. This CDR3 is built from 12 residues. V lost 4 bases and J 8 bases, leaving 8 bases between the germline ends. Germline V gene lookup returns CDR1 MNHNS and CDR2 SASEGT. CDR3 in DNA: TGTGCCAGCAGTGTAGGCTTGGGGGAGCTGTTTTTT. Translation gives CASSVGLGELFF.

This chain links TRBV15 with TRBJ2-7; possibly TRBD2 for D (6 bases). CDR1 is LNHNV, CDR2 YYDKDF, per germline (reference sequence). The V end lost 0 bases, the J end lost 3 bases, and 12 bases lay between the germline ends. This CDR3 has 15 residues. The CDR3 protein is CATSRDGGLNYEQYF. CDR3 coding DNA: TGTGCCACCAGCAGAGATGGGGGACTTAACTACGAGCAGTACTTC.

The sample holds a few counts of this clonotype. This chain joins TRBV19 and TRBJ2-4; possible D gene TRBD1, 5 bases. Germline CDR1 is LNHDA and CDR2 is SQIVND (reference sequence). The CDR3 spans 11 residues. With 4 bases removed from V and 9 bases from J, the gap between germline ends came to 7 bases. CDR3 residues: CASSNQGIQYF. CDR3 bases: TGTGCCAGTAGTAATCAGGGCATTCAGTACTTC. The full variable domain, completed using reference TRBV19 and TRBJ2-4, is DGGITQSPKYLFRKEGQNVTLSCEQNLNHDAMYWYRQDPGQGLRLIYYSQIVNDFQKGDIAEGYSVSREKKESFPLTVTSAQKNPTAFYLCASSNQGIQYFGAGTRLSVL.

This clonotype was detected only a few times. The chain carries TRBV3-1 and TRBJ2-7, with D possibly being TRBD1 (5 bases). The germline CDR1 and CDR2 sequences are LGHDT and YNNKEL (reference sequence). Trimming shortened V by 0 bases and J by 4 bases, and 13 bases separated the two germline ends. The length of the CDR3 is 15 residues. This CDR3 reads CASSQDTAGPYEQYF. The CDR3, as DNA: TGTGCCAGCAGCCAAGATACGGCAGGGCCGTACGAGCAGTACTTC.

This clonotype was detected many times. This chain uses TRBV4-2 with TRBJ2-3; 8 nucleotides agree with TRBD2. The CDR3 covers 16 residues. CDR1 is LGHNA, CDR2 YNFKEQ, per germline. Trimming removed 1 base from V and 0 bases from J; junction bases left unmatched: 3. For the CDR3, the DNA is TGTGCCAGCAGCCAAGCGGGAGGGCGGAGCACAGATACGCAGTATTTT. Protein product: CASSQAGGRSTDTQYF.

This clonotype was seen a handful of times. This sequence joins TRBV6-5 and TRBJ1-2, with 9 bases lining up with TRBD1. Trimming removed 7 bases from V and 8 bases from J; junction bases left unmatched: 8. Germline-derived CDR1 and CDR2 are MNHEY and SVGAGI. There are 13 residues in the CDR3. CDR3 nucleotide sequence: TGTGCCAGCAAAAGCCCCGGGACAGGGGGCTACACCTTC. This encodes CASKSPGTGGYTF.

This clonotype was detected ten times or more. The V call is TRBV7-9, the J call TRBJ1-2; perhaps TRBD1 as D (5 bases). The ends were cut back, 11 bases at V and 3 bases at J, with 19 bases in the middle. This CDR3 is built from 14 residues. Germline V CDR1 and CDR2: SEHNR, FQNEAQ (reference sequence). The CDR3 protein is CADGEWGEDYGYTF. The DNA of the CDR3 is TGTGCCGACGGTGAATGGGGGGAGGACTATGGCTACACCTTC.

The gene calls are TRBV18 and TRBJ2-7; 7 bases are a match to TRBD1. V lost 3 bases to trimming and J lost 7 bases; unmatched junction nucleotides: 9. Germline V gene data show CDR1 as KGHSH and CDR2 as LQKENI. CDR3 length equals 14 residues. In DNA, the CDR3 is TGTGCCAGCTCACCGCAGACGGCACAGGGGGAGCAGTACTTC. Its translation: CASSPQTAQGEQYF. The entire variable domain, with the rest obtained from reference TRBV18 and TRBJ2-7, is as follows: NAGVMQNPRHLVRRRGQEARLRCSPMKGHSHVYWYRQLPEEGLKFMVYLQKENIIDESGMPKERFSAEFPKEGPSILRIQQVVRGDSAAYFCASSPQTAQGEQYFGPGTRLTVT.

This clonotype was recorded at least ten times. The rearrangement links TRBV6-5 to TRBJ2-4, with D unresolved. Germline V gene data show CDR1 as MNHEY and CDR2 as SVGAGI. Trimming pared 0 bases from V and 6 bases from J, leaving 9 bases between. This CDR3 region has 14 residues. The CDR3 DNA follows: TGTGCCAGCAGTTACTCCTCTGGAGCAAACATTCAGTACTTC. Translated: CASSYSSGANIQYF.

In its sample, this clonotype was seen many times. J is TRBJ1-1 and V is TRBV5-5; a possible D gene is TRBD1 (6 bases). Germline V CDR1 and CDR2: SGHKS, YYEKEE (reference sequence). The CDR3 consists of 16 residues. V gave up 0 bases and J gave up 0 bases, with 12 bases separating them. CDR3 nucleotides: TGTGCCAGCAGCTTGGGGGGGCGCGTCCTGAACACTGAAGCTTTCTTT. It specifies CASSLGGRVLNTEAFF.

This clonotype was observed a few times. CDR3 DNA sequence: TGTGCCAGCAGCCTGGATAGAGGACAGTCTAACTATGGCTACACCTTC. The encoded protein is CASSLDRGQSNYGYTF. This chain links TRBV5-4 with TRBJ1-2; D is possibly TRBD1 (6 bases). Germline CDR1 reads SGHNT; CDR2 reads YYREEE (reference sequence). The CDR3 loop spans 16 amino acids. The V and J ends lost 4 bases and 0 bases respectively, with 16 bases between them.

This clonotype was seen only a few times. The J gene is TRBJ1-5, the V gene TRBV10-3; perhaps TRBD1 as D (6 bases). The germline V gene encodes CDR1 ENHRY and CDR2 SYGVKD. The CDR3 loop spans 14 amino acids. V lost 2 bases and J 6 bases, leaving 11 bases between the germline ends. Here the CDR3 DNA reads TGTGCCATCAGTGAGCCGGACAGAGGTCAGCCCCAGCATTTT. Protein product: CAISEPDRGQPQHF.